This T cell receptor (beta chain) was sequenced in a study of T cell repertoires in cytomegalovirus infection. Whole-study context: Matching HLA type, along with CMV infection, was indicated by public TCR beta signatures. Study-wide findings and caveats: Dominant in the ex vivo response were TCR beta clonotypes restricted by HLA-C and specific for CMV. Cumulative public TCR beta family frequency identified carriers of CMV plus the relevant HLA.

TCRdb re-analysed the reads in MiXCR, keeping a single row per CDR3 protein. The top ten hold under 15% of the sample, which has fewer than 900,000 distinct CDR3 sequences, 25% to 35% seen once. The CDR3 contains 14 residues. CDR1 is SEHNR and CDR2 is FQNEAQ in the germline V gene (reference sequence). The V and J ends lost 3 bases and 8 bases respectively, with 13 bases between them. Remarks on this clonotype: What it binds is not known.

The starting material was cultured CD8+ T cells from PBMCs, obtained from culture after CMV antigen stimulation. The chain carries TRBV7-9 and TRBJ1-4; no definite D call. This receptor was identified in a human donor in good health (CMV status not recorded). Some clones in this sample may be carry-over from other donors' samples. This CDR3 reads CASSFLGPIEKLFF. DNA of the CDR3: TGTGCCAGCAGCTTTCTCGGGCCTATCGAAAAACTGTTTTTT. Filled out from reference TRBV7-9 and TRBJ1-4, the complete variable domain reads DTGVSQNPRHKITKRGQNVTFRCDPISEHNRLYWYRQTLGQGPEFLTYFQNEAQLEKSRLLSDRFSAERPKGSFSTLEIQRTEQGDSAMYLCASSFLGPIEKLFFGSGTQLSVL.